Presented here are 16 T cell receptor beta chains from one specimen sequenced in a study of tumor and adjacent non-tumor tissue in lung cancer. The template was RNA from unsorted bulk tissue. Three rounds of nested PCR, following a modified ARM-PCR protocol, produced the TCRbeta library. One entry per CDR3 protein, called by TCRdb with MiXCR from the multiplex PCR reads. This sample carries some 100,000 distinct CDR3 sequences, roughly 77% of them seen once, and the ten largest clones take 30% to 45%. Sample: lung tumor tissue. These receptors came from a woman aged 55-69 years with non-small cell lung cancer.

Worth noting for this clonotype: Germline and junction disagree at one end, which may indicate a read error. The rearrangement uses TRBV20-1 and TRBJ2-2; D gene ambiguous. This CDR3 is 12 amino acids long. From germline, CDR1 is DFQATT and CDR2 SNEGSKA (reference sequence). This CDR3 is CSARSNTEELFF. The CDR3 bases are TGTAGTGCTAGATCGAACACCGAGGAGTTGTTTTTT.

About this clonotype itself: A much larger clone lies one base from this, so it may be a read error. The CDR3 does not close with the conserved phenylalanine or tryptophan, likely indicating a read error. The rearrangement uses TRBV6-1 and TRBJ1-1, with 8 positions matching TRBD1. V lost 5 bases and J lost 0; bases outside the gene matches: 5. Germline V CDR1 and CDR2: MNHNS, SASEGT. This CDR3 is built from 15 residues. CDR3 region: CASSLGTGMNTEAFS. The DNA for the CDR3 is TGTGCCAGCAGTCTGGGGACAGGCATGAACACTGAAGCTTTCTCT.

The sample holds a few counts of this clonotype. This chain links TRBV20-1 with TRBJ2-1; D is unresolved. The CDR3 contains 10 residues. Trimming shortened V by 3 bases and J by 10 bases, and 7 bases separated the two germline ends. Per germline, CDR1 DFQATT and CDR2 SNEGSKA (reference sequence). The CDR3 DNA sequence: TGCAGTGCTAGGGATAGGGAGCAGTTCTTC. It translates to CSARDREQFF.

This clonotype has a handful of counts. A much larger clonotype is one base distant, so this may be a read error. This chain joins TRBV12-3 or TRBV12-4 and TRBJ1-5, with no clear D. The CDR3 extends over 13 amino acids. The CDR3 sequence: CTSSLAENQPQHF. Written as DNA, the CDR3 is TGTACCAGCAGTTTGGCAGAAAATCAGCCCCAGCATTTT.

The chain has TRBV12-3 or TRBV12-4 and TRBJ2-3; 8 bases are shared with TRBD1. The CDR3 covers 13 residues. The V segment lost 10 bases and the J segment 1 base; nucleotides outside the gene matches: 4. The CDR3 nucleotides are TGTGCCAAAATGACAGGGGGCACAGATACGCAGTATTTT. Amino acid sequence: CAKMTGGTDTQYF.

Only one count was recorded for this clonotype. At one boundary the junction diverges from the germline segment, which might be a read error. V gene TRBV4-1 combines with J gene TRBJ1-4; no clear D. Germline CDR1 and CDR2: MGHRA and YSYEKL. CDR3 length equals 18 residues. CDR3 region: CASSQDWNTPVTNEKLFF. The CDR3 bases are TGCGCCAGCAGCCAAGATTGGAACACCCCTGTAACTAATGAAAAACTCTTTTTT.

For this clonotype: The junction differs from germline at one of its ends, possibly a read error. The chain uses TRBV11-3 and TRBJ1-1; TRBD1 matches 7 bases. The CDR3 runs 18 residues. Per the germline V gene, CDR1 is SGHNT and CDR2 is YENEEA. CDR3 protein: CVSSLIGPPGQMNTEAFF. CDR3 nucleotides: TGTGTCAGCAGCTTAATTGGGCCTCCGGGACAGATGAACACTGAAGCTTTCTTT.

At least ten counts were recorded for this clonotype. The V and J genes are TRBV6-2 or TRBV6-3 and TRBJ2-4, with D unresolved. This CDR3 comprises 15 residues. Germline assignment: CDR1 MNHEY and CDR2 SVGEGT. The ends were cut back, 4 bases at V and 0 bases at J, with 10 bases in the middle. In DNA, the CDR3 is TGTGCCAGCAGTTGGACGGACCTAGCCAAAAACATTCAGTACTTC. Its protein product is CASSWTDLAKNIQYF.

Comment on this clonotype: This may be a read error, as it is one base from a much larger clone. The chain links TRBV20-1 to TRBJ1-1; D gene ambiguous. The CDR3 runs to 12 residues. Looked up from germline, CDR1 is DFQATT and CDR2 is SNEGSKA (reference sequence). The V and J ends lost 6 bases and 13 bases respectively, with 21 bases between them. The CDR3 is CSALPTSWGVFF. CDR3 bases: TGCAGTGCCCTCCCAACTTCCTGGGGAGTTTTCTTT.

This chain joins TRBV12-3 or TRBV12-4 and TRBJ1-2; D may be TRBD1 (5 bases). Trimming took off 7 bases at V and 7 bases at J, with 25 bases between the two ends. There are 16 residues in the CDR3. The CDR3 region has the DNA TGTGCCAGCACCCTAAGCTCAGGGTTGGGGTTTGCTGGCTACACCTTC. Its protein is CASTLSSGLGFAGYTF.

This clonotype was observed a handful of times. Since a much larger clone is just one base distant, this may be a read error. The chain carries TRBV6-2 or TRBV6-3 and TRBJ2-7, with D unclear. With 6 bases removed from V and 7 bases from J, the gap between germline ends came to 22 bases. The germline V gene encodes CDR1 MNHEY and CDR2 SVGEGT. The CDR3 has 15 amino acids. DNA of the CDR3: TGTGCCAGCAGGCCTCCCGACATGTCCTCAAGGGAGCAGTACTTC. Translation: CASRPPDMSSREQYF.

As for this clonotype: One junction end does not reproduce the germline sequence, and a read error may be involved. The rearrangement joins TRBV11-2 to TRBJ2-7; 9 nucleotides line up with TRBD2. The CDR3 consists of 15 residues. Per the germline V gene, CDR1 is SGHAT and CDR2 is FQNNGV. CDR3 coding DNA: TGTGCCAGCAGCTACGGGCGTAGCGGGAGCTACGAGCACTACTTC. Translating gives CASSYGRSGSYEHYF.

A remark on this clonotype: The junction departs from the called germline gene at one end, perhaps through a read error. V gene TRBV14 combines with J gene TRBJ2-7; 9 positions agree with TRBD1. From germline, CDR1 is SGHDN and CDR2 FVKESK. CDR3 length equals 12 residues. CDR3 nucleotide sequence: TGTGCCGGCAGCCAATCCTGGACAGGGGCGTACTTC. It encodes CAGSQSWTGAYF.

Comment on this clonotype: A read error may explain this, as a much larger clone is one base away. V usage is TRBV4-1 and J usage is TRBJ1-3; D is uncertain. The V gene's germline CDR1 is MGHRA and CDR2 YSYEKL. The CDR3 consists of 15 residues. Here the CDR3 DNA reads TGCGCCAGGAGCCAGAGTTTCGGCTCTGGAAACACCATATATTTT. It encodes CARSQSFGSGNTIYF.

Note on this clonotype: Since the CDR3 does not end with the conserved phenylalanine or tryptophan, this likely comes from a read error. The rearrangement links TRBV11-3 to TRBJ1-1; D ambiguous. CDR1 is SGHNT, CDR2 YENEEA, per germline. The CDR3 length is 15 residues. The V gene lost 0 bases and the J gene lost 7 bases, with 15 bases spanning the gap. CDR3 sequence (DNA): TGTGCCAGCAGCTTAGATTCGAGGAGAGGCAATGAAGCTTTCCTT. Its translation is CASSLDSRRGNEAFL.

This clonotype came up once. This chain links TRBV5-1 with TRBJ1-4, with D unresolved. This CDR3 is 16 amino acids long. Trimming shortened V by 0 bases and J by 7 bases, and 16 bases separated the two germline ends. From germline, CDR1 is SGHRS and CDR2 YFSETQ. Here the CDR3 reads CASSLVSEGAGEKLFF. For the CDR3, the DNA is TGCGCCAGCAGCTTGGTTTCAGAGGGCGCGGGTGAAAAACTGTTTTTT.